The 5 T cell receptor beta chains presented below share a single source sample, sequenced in a study of blood T cell repertoires in COVID-19. Profiled with immunoSEQ multiplex PCR; TCRdb holds only in-frame clones, not every one. The table records hundreds of thousands of clones, 75% to 90% of them present only once. Specimen: PBMCs or T cells enriched from blood (not recorded which). Receptors originate from a woman aged 50 to 60 who had recovered from COVID-19.

The CDR3 loop is CASSYSGPLPEGYTF. CDR3 in DNA: TGTGCCAGCAGTTACTCTGGGCCCCTGCCGGAAGGCTACACCTTC. V is TRBV6-5 and J is TRBJ1-2; D is unclear. This CDR3 has 15 amino acids. Germline CDR1 is MNHEY and CDR2 is SVGAGI. V was clipped by 0 bases and J by 8 bases, with 16 bases between them.

This chain links TRBV24-1 with TRBJ2-7; TRBD1 matches 10 bases. V gave up 7 bases and J gave up 2 bases; unmatched junction bases: 7. Germline CDR1 reads KGHDR; CDR2 reads SFDVKD. There are 15 residues in the CDR3. The CDR3 sequence is CATSPGGTGAYEQYF. The CDR3, as DNA: TGTGCCACCAGCCCCGGAGGGACAGGGGCCTACGAGCAGTACTTC.

The chain employs TRBV28 and TRBJ1-5, with 7 bases aligning to TRBD1. The V and J ends lost 5 bases and 5 bases, in that order; junction bases with no gene match: 12. Germline CDR1 and CDR2: MDHEN and SYDVKM. The CDR3 covers 16 residues. CDR3 protein: CASSTLRGLTYQPQHF. The CDR3 nucleotides are TGTGCCAGCAGTACCCTAAGGGGGCTTACCTATCAGCCCCAGCATTTT. The whole variable domain, remainder taken from reference TRBV28 and TRBJ1-5, is DVKVTQSSRYLVKRTGEKVFLECVQDMDHENMFWYRQDPGLGLRLIYFSYDVKMKEKGDIPEGYSVSREKKERFSLILESASTNQTSMYLCASSTLRGLTYQPQHFGDGTRLSIL.

This clone has only a few counts. The chain joins TRBV6-5 to TRBJ2-7; TRBD1 is a possible D gene (6 bases). Germline assignment: CDR1 MNHEY and CDR2 SVGAGI. The CDR3 has 13 amino acids. The CDR3 loop is CASGRGAFYEQYF. CDR3 in DNA: TGTGCAAGCGGCAGGGGCGCTTTTTACGAGCAGTACTTC.

The chain carries TRBV19 and TRBJ1-2, with no clear D. The CDR3 contains 13 residues. Per the germline V gene, CDR1 is LNHDA and CDR2 is SQIVND (reference sequence). Trimming left V 1 base short and J 3 bases short, with 6 bases between. CDR3 loop: CASSIANYYGYTF. Here the CDR3 DNA reads TGTGCCAGTAGTATAGCCAATTACTATGGCTACACCTTC.